This entry lists 23 T cell receptor beta chains sequenced from one sample in a study of high-grade serous ovarian cancer treatment subgroups. The method was immunoSEQ multiplex PCR; TCRdb's version includes in-frame clones alone and lacks a portion of them. The sample records about 6,600 clones, around 74% being singletons. The tumor samples were collected prior to definitive surgery or chemotherapy. The sample consisted of tumor tissue. These receptors were taken from a human donor with high-grade serous ovarian cancer.

The chain carries TRBV5-1 and TRBJ2-7; D could derive from TRBD1 or TRBD2 (5 bases each). CDR3 length: 13 amino acids. V lost 3 bases to trimming and J lost 6 bases, with 13 bases between them. Germline-derived CDR1 and CDR2 are SGHRS and YFSETQ. The CDR3 DNA follows: TGCGCCAGCAGCTCGGGACCCGCCGGCGAGCAGTACTTC. Residues: CASSSGPAGEQYF.

V is TRBV6-5 and J is TRBJ2-2; 7 positions agree with TRBD1. Per germline, CDR1 MNHEY and CDR2 SVGAGI. The V segment lost 4 bases and the J segment 2 bases; nucleotides outside the gene matches: 7. CDR3 length: 16 residues. The CDR3, as DNA: TGTGCCAGCAGTTTTTATGGGACAGCTAACACCGGGGAGCTGTTTTTT. This translates into CASSFYGTANTGELFF.

The J gene is TRBJ1-6, the V gene TRBV9; D unclear. The V end lost 3 bases, the J end lost 8 bases, and 12 bases lay between the germline ends. There are 14 residues in the CDR3. Germline V gene sequence: CDR1 SGDLS, CDR2 YYNGEE. This CDR3 reads CASSDGVSYSPLHF. CDR3 coding DNA: TGTGCCAGCAGCGATGGGGTATCATATTCACCCCTCCACTTT.

CDR3 sequence: CATSGRTEAFF. Here the CDR3 DNA reads TGTGCCACCTCCGGGCGCACTGAAGCTTTCTTT. The chain uses TRBV19 and TRBJ1-1; no reliable D call. The ends were cut back, 10 bases at V and 4 bases at J, with 10 bases in the middle. The CDR3 consists of 11 residues. The germline CDR1 and CDR2 sequences are LNHDA and SQIVND (reference sequence).

The V and J genes are TRBV4-2 and TRBJ2-1; 9 bases match TRBD2. The CDR3 has 15 amino acids. Germline CDR1 reads LGHNA; CDR2 reads YNFKEQ. The J segment lost 8 bases and the V segment lost 1 base, leaving 6 bases of the junction unmatched. CDR3 nucleotides: TGTGCCAGCAGCCAAGGGACTAGCGTGGTCGATGAGCAGTTCTTC. It specifies CASSQGTSVVDEQFF.

The chain employs TRBV19 and TRBJ2-2, with TRBD2 matching 12 bases. Unmatched junction bases numbered 4, after V lost 5 bases and J lost 3 bases. CDR3 length: 16 residues. From germline, CDR1 is LNHDA and CDR2 SQIVND (reference sequence). CDR3 region: CASSQGLAGYTGELFF. CDR3 sequence (DNA): TGTGCCAGTAGTCAAGGACTAGCGGGATACACCGGGGAGCTGTTTTTT.

CDR3 sequence reads: CASSLDTNTDTQYF. The DNA of the CDR3 is TGCGCCAGCAGCTTGGATACGAACACAGATACGCAGTATTTT. The rearrangement uses TRBV5-1 and TRBJ2-3, with D uncertain. This CDR3 contains 14 residues. Germline CDR1 reads SGHRS; CDR2 reads YFSETQ. Trimming took 0 bases from V and 2 from J, leaving 7 bases between them.

This rearrangement joins TRBV6-1 to TRBJ2-1; no reliable D call. V shed 3 bases and J shed 4 bases, with 13 bases lying between them. Germline-derived CDR1 and CDR2 are MNHNS and SASEGT. CDR3 length: 15 amino acids. Written as DNA, the CDR3 is TGTGCCAGCAGTGAGGAACCGAACCGTTACAATGAGCAGTTCTTC. Translated, it gives CASSEEPNRYNEQFF.

By frequency in the sample, this clone is medium-sized. J is TRBJ1-1 and V is TRBV9; 10 bases fit TRBD1. V dropped 0 bases and J dropped 4; count of bases not matched to a gene: 9. Germline values: CDR1 SGDLS, CDR2 YYNGEE. The CDR3 spans 17 residues. CDR3 bases: TGTGCCAGCAGCGTAGTAGGGACAGGGGTCGGAGGCACTGAAGCTTTCTTT. Protein: CASSVVGTGVGGTEAFF.

The V and J genes are TRBV7-2 and TRBJ2-3, with TRBD2 matching over 8 bases. The V gene's germline CDR1 is SGHTA and CDR2 FQGNSA. CDR3 length equals 16 residues. The V gene end was trimmed by 1 base and the J gene end by 3 bases; junction bases not matched to a gene: 6. Written as DNA, the CDR3 is TGTGCCAGCAGCTTAGGACTGCAGCGGGAGACAGATACGCAGTATTTT. It is translated as CASSLGLQRETDTQYF. Variable domain in full (rest from reference TRBV7-2 and TRBJ2-3): GAGVSQSPSNKVTEKGKDVELRCDPISGHTALYWYRQSLGQGLEFLIYFQGNSAPDKSGLPSDRFSAERTGGSVSTLTIQRTQQEDSAVYLCASSLGLQRETDTQYFGPGTRLTVL.

V usage is TRBV11-2 and J usage is TRBJ1-5; D gene uncertain. V was trimmed by 1 base and J by 7 bases, leaving 8 bases between them. CDR3 length equals 13 residues. The germline CDR1 and CDR2 sequences are SGHAT and FQNNGV. CDR3 loop: CASSLGLRQPQHF. In DNA, the CDR3 is TGTGCCAGCAGCTTAGGGTTAAGGCAGCCCCAGCATTTT.

V and J are TRBV5-1 and TRBJ1-1, with 7 bases fitting TRBD1. There are 15 residues in the CDR3. After removal of 4 bases from V and 4 bases from J, the junction contained 10 bases not matched to a gene. Germline V gene data show CDR1 as SGHRS and CDR2 as YFSETQ. The CDR3 nucleotides are TGCGCCAGCAGCCCACAGACAGGGACGCTCACTGAAGCTTTCTTT. It codes for CASSPQTGTLTEAFF. The full variable domain, with the rest looked up from reference TRBV5-1 and TRBJ1-1, is KAGVTQTPRYLIKTRGQQVTLSCSPISGHRSVSWYQQTPGQGLQFLFEYFSETQRNKGNFPGRFSGRQFSNSRSEMNVSTLELGDSALYLCASSPQTGTLTEAFFGQGTRLTVV.

The V call is TRBV7-8, the J call TRBJ2-5; 8 bases agree with TRBD1. V gave up 5 bases and J gave up 1 base; unmatched junction bases: 9. The germline CDR1 and CDR2 sequences are SGHVS and FQNEAQ. This CDR3 has 16 amino acids. In DNA form, the CDR3 reads TGTGCCAGCAGCAGGACAGGGAAAGGGGTCCAAGAGACCCAGTACTTC. Encoded protein: CASSRTGKGVQETQYF.

The count of this clone is one. V usage is TRBV5-6 and J usage is TRBJ2-5, with 12 bases that match TRBD2. The ends lost 4 bases at V and 6 bases at J; junction bases unmatched: 16. This CDR3 has 18 residues. Germline V gene lookup returns CDR1 SGHDT and CDR2 YYEEEE. Written as DNA, the CDR3 is TGTGCCAGCAGCCGAAGGACTAGCGGGATAGGCGCAGGTCAGACCCAGTACTTC. Its protein is CASSRRTSGIGAGQTQYF.

The rearrangement joins TRBV18 to TRBJ2-3; D is uncertain. Germline V gives CDR1 KGHSH, CDR2 LQKENI. This CDR3 region has 13 residues. With 0 bases removed from V and 4 bases from J, the gap between germline ends came to 5 bases. This chain's CDR3 is CASSPPVADTQYF. The CDR3 DNA sequence: TGTGCCAGCTCACCACCCGTAGCAGATACGCAGTATTTT.

The rearrangement joins TRBV19 to TRBJ2-1; tentative D call: TRBD1 (6 bases). The CDR3 totals 17 residues. The germline V gene encodes CDR1 LNHDA and CDR2 SQIVND (reference sequence). V was clipped by 1 base and J by 0 bases, with 13 bases between them. CDR3 region: CASSIVRGSSSYNEQFF. The CDR3 region has the DNA TGTGCCAGTAGTATAGTAAGGGGGTCGAGCTCCTACAATGAGCAGTTCTTC.

The V call is TRBV28, the J call TRBJ2-5; 13 positions agree with TRBD2. Germline V gives CDR1 MDHEN, CDR2 SYDVKM. V trimming: 5 bases; J trimming: 2 bases; junction bases outside the gene matches: 11. The CDR3 totals 18 residues. CDR3 nucleotide sequence: TGTGCCAGCAGTGCCCCGGGACTAGCGGGATCTCGTCAAGAGACCCAGTACTTC. Amino acid sequence: CASSAPGLAGSRQETQYF. Drawing the rest from reference TRBV28 and TRBJ2-5, the complete variable domain is DVKVTQSSRYLVKRTGEKVFLECVQDMDHENMFWYRQDPGLGLRLIYFSYDVKMKEKGDIPEGYSVSREKKERFSLILESASTNQTSMYLCASSAPGLAGSRQETQYFGPGTRLLVL.

The V call is TRBV25-1, the J call TRBJ1-1; possibly TRBD1 for D (6 bases). V shed 4 bases and J shed 3 bases, with 24 bases lying between them. Germline CDR1 and CDR2: MGHDK and SYGVNS. The CDR3 has 18 residues. CDR3 nucleotides: TGTGCCAGCAGTGCCTACGGTGGGGAGACAGGAAAGGACACTGAAGCTTTCTTT. Its protein product is CASSAYGGETGKDTEAFF. The complete variable domain, with remaining parts taken from reference TRBV25-1 and TRBJ1-1, reads EADIYQTPRYLVIGTGKKITLECSQTMGHDKMYWYQQDPGMELHLIHYSYGVNSTEKGDLSSESTVSRIRTEHFPLTLESARPSHTSQYLCASSAYGGETGKDTEAFFGQGTRLTVV.

This clone is medium-sized in the sample. The genes are TRBV27 and TRBJ1-3; 8 bases align to TRBD1. This CDR3 spans 17 amino acids. In germline, CDR1 is MNHEY, CDR2 SMNVEV (reference sequence). Trimming took 4 bases from V and 4 from J; bases not matched to a gene: 12. The CDR3 bases are TGTGCCAGCAGTTCTTTTTCCAGGGGGCAATTCGGAAACACCATATATTTT. Its translation is CASSSFSRGQFGNTIYF.

This chain joins TRBV27 and TRBJ2-7; 9 bases line up with TRBD1. CDR3 length: 15 amino acids. J lost 2 bases, V lost 3 bases, and 5 bases had no gene match. Germline CDR1 is MNHEY and CDR2 is SMNVEV (reference sequence). The CDR3, as DNA: TGTGCCAGCAGTTTCCGGGACAGGGAGGCCTACGAGCAGTACTTC. Translation gives CASSFRDREAYEQYF.

The V gene is TRBV28, the J gene TRBJ1-2, with 8 bases matching TRBD1. Germline V lookup: CDR1 MDHEN, CDR2 SYDVKM. This CDR3 is built from 15 residues. V was pared by 7 bases and J by 4 bases, with 11 bases of the junction left unmatched. CDR3 DNA sequence: TGTGCCAGCAAATTTCGACAGGGGCTAAGCTATGGCTACACCTTC. Translating gives CASKFRQGLSYGYTF.

CDR3: CASSFSGSTGELFF. In DNA, the CDR3 is TGTGCCAGCAGCTTTAGCGGGAGCACCGGGGAGCTGTTTTTT. The chain combines TRBV11-3 with TRBJ2-2; 9 positions match TRBD2. CDR1 is SGHNT and CDR2 is YENEEA in the germline V gene. The CDR3 sequence is 14 residues long. The trim removed 3 bases at V and 4 bases at J, leaving 0 bases unmatched.

V and J are TRBV27 and TRBJ2-7; the D is unclear. The CDR3 has 13 residues. Trimming left V 3 bases short and J 6 bases short, with 12 bases between. Germline loops: CDR1 MNHEY, CDR2 SMNVEV (reference sequence). The CDR3: CASSFTVAAEQYF. The DNA for the CDR3 is TGTGCCAGCAGTTTCACAGTGGCGGCCGAGCAGTACTTC.